This T cell receptor beta chain stems from a study of Ad26.COV2.S vaccination and SARS-CoV-2 variants. Sequencing was performed with immunoSEQ multiplex PCR; in TCRdb, only in-frame clones are kept and a portion is missing. In the table there are around 370,000 clones, around 90% of which are singletons. V trimming: 2 bases; J trimming: 2 bases; junction bases outside the gene matches: 3. CDR1 and CDR2 (germline): SGHDN, FVKESK. The CDR3 spans 15 residues. The TCR sequence derives from a human donor who had recovered from COVID-19. The chain couples TRBV14 to TRBJ2-1; TRBD2 matches 7 bases. Sample: peripheral blood, taken after recovery from COVID-19. CDR3 nucleotide sequence: TGTGCCAGCAGCCAAAGCCGGGGGGCCTACAATGAGCAGTTCTTC. This sequence encodes CASSQSRGAYNEQFF.